The clone carrying this T cell receptor (beta chain) was seen many times. Its specificity is not known. The data belong to a study of read filtering for tumor transcriptome and immune sequencing. V lost 3 bases and J 4 bases, leaving 8 bases between the germline ends. Germline CDR1 KGHDR, CDR2 SFDVKD. The CDR3 covers 13 residues. General study results and limits: In IR-seq, single-read clonotypes were about 81.9% of clonotypes but around 4% of reads.

This library used roughly 400 ng RNA and molecular barcoded adaptors spanning alpha/delta and beta/gamma chains. TCRdb used MiXCR to reprocess the reads, holding one entry per CDR3 protein. The repertoire holds about 23,000 distinct CDR3 sequences, with roughly 13% as singletons. At the time of active disease, bone marrow was collected from every patient. Sample: a population of CD138-negative cells sorted from bone marrow. V usage is TRBV24-1 and J usage is TRBJ1-2, with D unclear. The clonotype comes from a donor aged 40 or older with multiple myeloma. The CDR3 nucleotides are TGTGCCACCAGTGATGAGACCAGCTATGGCTACACCTTC. Translation gives CATSDETSYGYTF.